One and the same sample provided the 29 T cell receptor beta chains below, sequenced in a study of blood T cells in healthy people across ages. Using a J-beta primer mix together with a sample-barcoded 5' primer, a second PCR was run for roughly 6 to 12 cycles. TCRdb fed the 5' RACE reads into MiXCR, producing one record per CDR3 protein. The profile shows about 510,000 distinct CDR3 sequences, over 25% of them singletons. These data also featured in a second study, about T cells of mothers and their children.

The source material was blood. The source is a boy younger than 10 in good health.

This clonotype was counted ten times or more. V usage is TRBV5-1 and J usage is TRBJ2-5; TRBD1 might be the D (5 bases). The CDR3 contains 16 residues. The V end was cut by 1 base, the J end by 5 bases, with 18 bases between. Germline V gene data show CDR1 as SGHRS and CDR2 as YFSETQ. The CDR3 DNA follows: TGCGCCAGCAGCTTGTCGTCCAGGGCAAATGGGGAGACCCAGTACTTC. Its translation is CASSLSSRANGETQYF. Supplemented by reference TRBV5-1 and TRBJ2-5, the full variable domain reads KAGVTQTPRYLIKTRGQQVTLSCSPISGHRSVSWYQQTPGQGLQFLFEYFSETQRNKGNFPGRFSGRQFSNSRSEMNVSTLELGDSALYLCASSLSSRANGETQYFGPGTRLLVL.

The chain couples TRBV20-1 to TRBJ1-2; D is undetermined. Trimming removed 1 base at V and 8 bases at J, with 11 bases between. The germline V gene has CDR1 DFQATT and CDR2 SNEGSKA (reference sequence). This CDR3 has 12 residues. This CDR3 reads CSARGIGGGYTF. In nucleotides, the CDR3 is TGCAGTGCTAGAGGGATAGGAGGAGGCTACACCTTC.

This clonotype was seen a few times. The V call is TRBV6-5, the J call TRBJ1-4, with 8 bases identical to TRBD1. The germline V gene has CDR1 MNHEY and CDR2 SVGAGI. After removal of 6 bases from V and 10 bases from J, the junction contained 4 bases not matched to a gene. This CDR3 is 12 amino acids long. The CDR3 loop reads CASRQGDGKLFF. As DNA, the CDR3 is TGTGCCAGCAGACAGGGGGACGGAAAACTGTTTTTT.

This chain joins TRBV12-3 or TRBV12-4 and TRBJ2-7; the D is unclear. The CDR3 runs to 11 residues. Trimming removed 11 bases from V and 3 bases from J, with 11 bases in between. The CDR3 reads CAGTPGYEQYF. CDR3 bases: TGTGCCGGCACCCCAGGCTACGAGCAGTACTTC.

The gene calls are TRBV5-5 and TRBJ2-5; TRBD2 aligns across 10 bases. TRBJ2-1 explains the end of the DNA better; the J call may be wrong. This CDR3 is built from 16 residues. Germline loops: CDR1 SGHKS, CDR2 YYEKEE (reference sequence). CDR3 DNA sequence: TGTGCCAGCAGCCGAGCGGGAGGGGATCACTACAATGAGCAGTTCTTC. Protein sequence: CASSRAGGDHYNEQFF.

This clonotype was detected only a few times. The chain uses TRBV4-1 and TRBJ2-5; no definite D call. The J call may be in error: the DNA end matches TRBJ2-1 better. The CDR3 is 13 residues long. Germline loops: CDR1 MGHRA, CDR2 YSYEKL. The CDR3 is CASSHQPYNEQFF. The CDR3 DNA follows: TGCGCCAGCAGCCACCAGCCATACAATGAGCAGTTCTTC.

This clonotype was counted between two and nine times. The rearrangement uses TRBV7-9 and TRBJ1-4; 7 nucleotides match TRBD1. The length of the CDR3 is 17 residues. Germline assignment: CDR1 SEHNR and CDR2 FQNEAQ (reference sequence). The J segment lost 3 bases and the V segment lost 5 bases, leaving 12 bases of the junction unmatched. CDR3 DNA sequence: TGTGCCAGCAGCCCCGCCGCCCGTCAGGGGGCTAATGAAAAACTGTTTTTT. Translation: CASSPAARQGANEKLFF.

Comment on this clonotype: The conserved phenylalanine or tryptophan normally closing the CDR3 is absent here, so this likely arose from a read error. The DNA is left out, because the CDR3 cannot be placed on it with certainty; the CDR3 is given as TCRdb lists it. The rearrangement links TRBV7-2 to TRBJ2-7. CDR1 and CDR2 (germline): SGHTA, FQGNSA. The CDR3 length equals 16 residues, ends included. This CDR3 reads CARPEVLLVAAGTEIH.

In its sample, this clonotype was seen a few times. The chain uses TRBV20-1 and TRBJ2-7; possibly TRBD2 for D (6 bases). CDR3 size: 14 residues. Germline CDR1 is DFQATT and CDR2 is SNEGSKA (reference sequence). V shed 3 bases and J shed 3 bases, with 15 bases lying between them. DNA of the CDR3: TGCAGTGCTAGTCAATCCGGGAGTCGCTACGAGCAGTACTTC. Translated, it gives CSASQSGSRYEQYF.

This clonotype was observed a single time. The chain combines TRBV7-9 with TRBJ1-4; D is undetermined. Germline V gene data show CDR1 as SEHNR and CDR2 as FQNEAQ (reference sequence). There are 12 residues in the CDR3. The V end was cut by 7 bases, the J end by 8 bases, with 11 bases between. For the CDR3, the DNA is TGTGCCAGCACCTCAGATGGGGAAAAACTGTTTTTT. It translates to CASTSDGEKLFF. Together with reference TRBV7-9 and TRBJ1-4, the CDR3 gives the full variable domain: DTGVSQNPRHKITKRGQNVTFRCDPISEHNRLYWYRQTLGQGPEFLTYFQNEAQLEKSRLLSDRFSAERPKGSFSTLEIQRTEQGDSAMYLCASTSDGEKLFFGSGTQLSVL.

The chain uses TRBV7-8 and TRBJ2-1, with 9 positions matching TRBD2. V gave up 11 bases and J gave up 0 bases; unmatched junction bases: 14. The CDR3 consists of 17 residues. Germline V CDR1 and CDR2: SGHVS, FQNEAQ. The CDR3: CAGGTSKRGPSYNEQFF. The CDR3 bases are TGTGCCGGCGGGACTAGCAAGCGTGGACCCTCCTACAATGAGCAGTTCTTC.

This clonotype has more than one count but fewer than ten. The chain carries TRBV11-2 and TRBJ1-3; 7 nucleotides agree with TRBD1. Germline V lookup: CDR1 SGHAT, CDR2 FQNNGV. The J segment lost 2 bases and the V segment lost 1 base, leaving 2 bases of the junction unmatched. There are 15 residues in the CDR3. The CDR3 region is CASSLAGTAGNTIYF. CDR3 DNA: TGTGCCAGCAGCTTAGCGGGGACAGCTGGAAACACCATATATTTT.

This chain links TRBV12-3 or TRBV12-4 with TRBJ2-5; no firm D call. Trimming left V 2 bases short and J 10 bases short, with 11 bases between. The CDR3 is made up of 12 amino acids. The CDR3 reads CASSLSPSDQYF. In DNA, the CDR3 is TGTGCCAGCAGTTTATCCCCGTCCGACCAGTACTTC.

The chain links TRBV7-9 to TRBJ1-2; 7 bases are shared with TRBD1. J was trimmed by 4 bases and V by 4 bases; bases with no gene match: 9. This CDR3 is 15 amino acids long. Germline CDR1 SEHNR, CDR2 FQNEAQ (reference sequence). The CDR3 sequence is CASSWYRGEGYGYTF. The CDR3 region has the DNA TGTGCCAGCAGCTGGTACAGGGGAGAGGGCTATGGCTACACCTTC.

This clonotype was seen ten or more times. V usage is TRBV6-6 and J usage is TRBJ2-2; 9 nucleotides align to TRBD1. V dropped 11 bases and J dropped 3; count of bases not matched to a gene: 7. Germline V gene lookup returns CDR1 MNHNY and CDR2 SVGAGI (reference sequence). This CDR3 contains 14 residues. The CDR3 DNA sequence: TGTGCCGGCCGGACAGGGGAAGACACCGGGGAGCTGTTTTTT. Protein: CAGRTGEDTGELFF.

This clonotype occurred a few times. The chain uses TRBV13 and TRBJ2-7; D unresolved. V lost 11 bases, J lost 6 bases, and 5 bases lay in between. This CDR3 has 8 amino acids. Germline assignment: CDR1 PRHDT and CDR2 FYEKMQ (reference sequence). The CDR3 sequence is CARCEQYF. The CDR3 DNA sequence: TGTGCCCGGTGCGAGCAGTACTTC.

V and J are TRBV2 and TRBJ1-3, with D unresolved. The V end was cut by 7 bases, the J end by 3 bases, with 7 bases between. The CDR3 contains 12 residues. The germline gives CDR1 SNHLY, CDR2 FYNNEI. CDR3: CASKERGNTIYF. DNA of the CDR3: TGTGCCAGCAAGGAGCGTGGAAACACCATATATTTT.

CDR3 in amino acids: CSARDRQGYEKLFF. Written as DNA, the CDR3 is TGCAGTGCTAGAGATCGGCAGGGGTATGAAAAACTGTTTTTT. This chain joins TRBV20-1 and TRBJ1-4, with D tentatively TRBD1 (6 bases). Trimming removed 0 bases from V and 6 bases from J, with 11 bases in between. CDR3 size: 14 residues. Germline V lookup: CDR1 DFQATT, CDR2 SNEGSKA (reference sequence).

The chain has TRBV19 and TRBJ2-4; 10 bases map to TRBD1. J was trimmed by 6 bases and V by 8 bases; bases with no gene match: 1. The CDR3 runs 12 residues. The germline V gene encodes CDR1 LNHDA and CDR2 SQIVND (reference sequence). The CDR3: CASRTGGNIQYF. CDR3 nucleotide sequence: TGTGCCAGTCGGACAGGGGGAAACATTCAGTACTTC. Based on the CDR3 plus reference TRBV19 and TRBJ2-4, the full variable domain is DGGITQSPKYLFRKEGQNVTLSCEQNLNHDAMYWYRQDPGQGLRLIYYSQIVNDFQKGDIAEGYSVSREKKESFPLTVTSAQKNPTAFYLCASRTGGNIQYFGAGTRLSVL.

This clonotype was seen only a few times. The V and J genes are TRBV6-6 and TRBJ1-2; no firm D call. V lost 0 bases to trimming and J lost 1 base, with 3 bases between them. The CDR3 runs 13 residues. Germline loops: CDR1 MNHNY, CDR2 SVGAGI (reference sequence). In DNA form, the CDR3 reads TGTGCCAGCAGTTACTCAGATAACTATGGCTACACCTTC. It is translated as CASSYSDNYGYTF.

This chain connects TRBV9 to TRBJ1-2; D not resolved. The length of the CDR3 is 14 residues. Germline CDR1 SGDLS, CDR2 YYNGEE. V was trimmed by 0 bases and J by 4 bases, leaving 10 bases between them. Written as DNA, the CDR3 is TGTGCCAGCAGCGTAGCGGGGAACGGCTATGGCTACACCTTC. It yields the protein CASSVAGNGYGYTF.

This clonotype has just a few counts. The chain joins TRBV7-9 to TRBJ2-5; D perhaps matches TRBD2 (6 bases). The DNA end favors TRBJ2-1, so the J call may be wrong. Germline CDR1 reads SEHNR; CDR2 reads FQNEAQ (reference sequence). The CDR3 runs to 13 residues. The CDR3: CASTLGGYNEQFF. CDR3 DNA sequence: TGTGCCAGCACCCTGGGGGGATACAATGAGCAGTTCTTC.

A few counts support this clonotype. The CDR3 DNA reads as TGTGCCAGCAGTTTAGGACACAGTTTCTATGGCTACACCTTC. It specifies CASSLGHSFYGYTF. V and J are TRBV12-3 or TRBV12-4 and TRBJ1-2; D is unresolved. CDR3 size: 14 residues. The ends were cut back, 1 base at V and 4 bases at J, with 10 bases in the middle.

This clonotype was counted a single time. V usage is TRBV29-1 and J usage is TRBJ1-4, with unresolved D. V lost 1 base and J lost 6, with 6 bases in between. Germline lookup yields CDR1 SQVTM and CDR2 ANQGSEA. This CDR3 has 12 residues. Here the CDR3 DNA reads TGCAGCGTTGAAGGCCCTTATGAAAAACTGTTTTTT. Translated, it gives CSVEGPYEKLFF.

This sequence joins TRBV10-3 and TRBJ1-1; D gene uncertain. Trimming cost V 6 bases and J 0 bases, with 2 bases left between them. This CDR3 comprises 11 residues. Germline V gene lookup returns CDR1 ENHRY and CDR2 SYGVKD. This CDR3 reads CAISMNTEAFF. CDR3 coding DNA: TGTGCCATCAGCATGAACACTGAAGCTTTCTTT.

V gene TRBV7-2 combines with J gene TRBJ2-1, with TRBD2 as a possible D gene (6 bases). This CDR3 contains 15 residues. Germline CDR1 is SGHTA and CDR2 is FQGNSA. With 5 bases removed from V and 2 bases from J, the gap between germline ends came to 13 bases. The CDR3 loop is CASSETRGPYNEQFF. CDR3 nucleotides: TGTGCCAGCAGCGAGACTAGGGGCCCCTACAATGAGCAGTTCTTC.

The V call is TRBV3-1, the J call TRBJ2-2; the match to TRBD2 covers 11 bases. CDR1 LGHDT and CDR2 YNNKEL come from the germline V gene (reference sequence). This CDR3 is built from 17 residues. V dropped 1 base and J dropped 5; count of bases not matched to a gene: 6. The CDR3 nucleotides read TGTGCCAGCAGCCAAGTCCGGGCTAGCGGGAGGACCGGGGAGCTGTTTTTT. It encodes CASSQVRASGRTGELFF.

The chain has TRBV7-9 and TRBJ2-5, with 11 positions matching TRBD2. J gave up 5 bases and V 4 bases, and 6 bases lay outside the gene matches. The germline V gene has CDR1 SEHNR and CDR2 FQNEAQ (reference sequence). The CDR3 is 15 residues long. The CDR3 bases are TGTGCCAGCAGCTCCGTAACTAGCGGGAGTGAGACCCAGTACTTC. It yields the protein CASSSVTSGSETQYF.

The CDR3 region has the DNA TGTGCCAGTACCCCGACAGGGGTCCACGAGCAGTACTTC. Translating it yields CASTPTGVHEQYF. The chain uses TRBV19 and TRBJ2-7; TRBD1 matches at 8 bases. This CDR3 spans 13 amino acids. Germline CDR1 LNHDA, CDR2 SQIVND (reference sequence). J was trimmed by 5 bases and V by 7 bases; bases with no gene match: 7.